The 32 T cell receptor beta chains reported below all come from one sample, sequenced in a study of T cells in localized non-small cell lung cancer. The protocol was immunoSEQ multiplex PCR, while the TCRdb copy is restricted to in-frame clones and leaves out a portion. The repertoire consists of around 1,200 clones, with just over 14% occurring once and the leading ten covering about 26%. This specimen consisted of normal lung tissue next to the tumor, obtained before any cancer treatment. These receptors were obtained from a male donor older than 55 with stage I lung adenocarcinoma.

This clone was observed a handful of times. The CDR3 sequence is CASSSANRNQPQHF. The CDR3 bases are TGTGCCAGTAGTAGCGCGAATCGCAATCAGCCCCAGCATTTT. V gene TRBV19 combines with J gene TRBJ1-5; D is unresolved. This CDR3 region has 14 residues. Germline CDR1 and CDR2: LNHDA and SQIVND (reference sequence). V dropped 4 bases and J dropped 2 bases, with 9 bases sitting between them.

The J gene is TRBJ1-1, the V gene TRBV10-2; D gene ambiguous. Germline assignment: CDR1 WSHSY and CDR2 SAAADI. Trimming took off 0 bases at V and 3 bases at J, with 5 bases between the two ends. The length of the CDR3 is 13 residues. The CDR3 region has the DNA TGCGCCAGCAGTGAGTCGGGGTACACTGAAGCTTTCTTT. It yields the protein CASSESGYTEAFF.

The chain has TRBV5-1 and TRBJ1-1; D unclear. CDR1 SGHRS and CDR2 YFSETQ come from the germline V gene. This CDR3 is built from 16 residues. Trimming removed 6 bases at V and 4 bases at J, with 22 bases between. The DNA for the CDR3 is TGCGCCAGCACCCCTGCGCGGGGTCCCTCAACCACTGAAGCTTTCTTT. This translates into CASTPARGPSTTEAFF.

The rearrangement links TRBV11-3 to TRBJ2-5, with D unresolved. This CDR3 has 14 amino acids. V lost 4 bases, J lost 1 base, and 10 bases lay in between. Germline V gives CDR1 SGHNT, CDR2 YENEEA. The CDR3 spells CASSSSVLQETQYF. The CDR3 nucleotides read TGTGCCAGCAGCTCCTCGGTGCTCCAAGAGACCCAGTACTTC.

This clone has a handful of counts. The chain employs TRBV6-8 and TRBJ1-5; D ambiguous. The CDR3 is made up of 13 amino acids. V gave up 7 bases and J gave up 1 base, with 8 bases separating them. Per the germline V gene, CDR1 is MNHGY and CDR2 is SAAAGT. The CDR3 DNA sequence: TGTGCCAGCAATACTTGGAGCAATCAGCCCCAGCATTTT. This encodes CASNTWSNQPQHF.

The chain has TRBV18 and TRBJ1-2; 8 bases map to TRBD1. Trimming took 5 bases from V and 8 from J; bases not matched to a gene: 7. Germline V gives CDR1 KGHSH, CDR2 LQKENI. The CDR3 runs 13 residues. This chain's CDR3 is CASSSGTGGGYTF. The DNA of the CDR3 is TGTGCCAGCTCATCGGGGACAGGTGGCGGCTACACCTTC.

The chain has TRBV11-3 and TRBJ2-6; 9 bases are shared with TRBD2. The CDR3 loop spans 18 amino acids. Per germline, CDR1 SGHNT and CDR2 YENEEA. V was clipped by 5 bases and J by 0 bases; unmatched bases: 8. The CDR3 loop reads CASSPYSGGASGANVLTF. For the CDR3, the DNA is TGTGCCAGCAGCCCCTATAGCGGGGGAGCCTCTGGGGCCAACGTCCTGACTTTC.

This clone has only a few counts. The chain employs TRBV28 and TRBJ1-5; D is ambiguous. This CDR3 has 14 amino acids. The germline CDR1 and CDR2 sequences are MDHEN and SYDVKM. V was pared by 2 bases and J by 3 bases, with 8 bases between. The CDR3 loop is CASSLRAYNQPQHF. The CDR3 DNA sequence: TGTGCCAGCAGTTTACGGGCCTACAATCAGCCCCAGCATTTT.

Only a few counts were recorded for this clone. J is TRBJ1-4 and V is TRBV1. TRBV1 corresponds to a pseudogene. The CDR3 length is 15 residues. The CDR3 loop is CASSQDFGSNEKLFF. The DNA of the CDR3 is TGCGCCAGCAGCCAAGATTTTGGGAGTAATGAAAAACTGTTTTTT.

The rearrangement links TRBV6-8 to TRBJ2-2, with a possible D match to TRBD1 (6 bases). Germline assignment: CDR1 MNHGY and CDR2 SAAAGT. This CDR3 has 12 residues. V gave up 10 bases and J gave up 6 bases, with 12 bases separating them. CDR3 sequence reads: CAIEGDAGELFF. CDR3 DNA: TGTGCCATCGAGGGGGATGCCGGGGAGCTGTTTTTT.

In this sample, this clone turned up a few times. This rearrangement joins TRBV11-3 to TRBJ2-1, with TRBD1 as a possible D gene (5 bases). CDR1 is SGHNT, CDR2 YENEEA, per germline. The CDR3 loop spans 16 amino acids. Trimming removed 5 bases at V and 0 bases at J, with 14 bases between. The CDR3 loop is CASSQGASGSYNEQFF. CDR3 bases: TGTGCCAGCAGCCAAGGGGCTTCAGGCTCCTACAATGAGCAGTTCTTC.

This clone is large. The chain recombines TRBV6-8 with TRBJ1-4; perhaps TRBD1 as D (5 bases). V was shortened by 7 bases and J by 3 bases, with 21 bases between the two germline ends. The length of the CDR3 is 17 residues. Germline CDR1 reads MNHGY; CDR2 reads SAAAGT. As DNA, the CDR3 is TGTGCCAGCATTCGAAGGCGATCCGGAGGGGCTAATGAAAAACTGTTTTTT. It codes for CASIRRRSGGANEKLFF.

The V and J genes are TRBV9 and TRBJ1-1; D is ambiguous. There are 15 residues in the CDR3. Between the trimmed V and J ends, which lost 5 bases and 0 bases, there was a span of 14 bases. Germline loops: CDR1 SGDLS, CDR2 YYNGEE. The CDR3 nucleotides are TGTGCCAGCAGGGCCGAGACACACATGAACACTGAAGCTTTCTTT. This sequence encodes CASRAETHMNTEAFF.

This clone showed up just a few times. The chain couples TRBV28 to TRBJ2-6, with 9 positions matching TRBD1. The CDR3 contains 17 residues. J gave up 4 bases and V 6 bases, and 10 bases lay outside the gene matches. Germline CDR1 and CDR2: MDHEN and SYDVKM. The CDR3 loop is CASSPGQGRLGANVLTF. In DNA form, the CDR3 reads TGTGCCAGCAGCCCGGGACAGGGAAGACTCGGGGCCAACGTCCTGACTTTC.

CDR3 amino acids: CASSQAGLNSPLHF. CDR3 bases: TGTGCCAGCTCACAGGCGGGCCTTAATTCACCCCTCCACTTT. The rearrangement joins TRBV18 to TRBJ1-6; D gene unclear. V lost 4 bases and J lost 6, with 10 bases in between. The CDR3 contains 14 residues. Germline V gene lookup returns CDR1 KGHSH and CDR2 LQKENI.

The chain employs TRBV12-5 and TRBJ2-3; 11 bases line up with TRBD2. Unmatched junction bases numbered 5, after V lost 6 bases and J lost 0 bases. This CDR3 is 16 amino acids long. Germline loops: CDR1 LGHNT, CDR2 FRNRAP. The CDR3 DNA sequence: TGTGCTAGTGGCCCAGGGACTAGCGGAAGCACAGATACGCAGTATTTT. This translates into CASGPGTSGSTDTQYF.

This clone was found a few times. V gene TRBV5-1 combines with J gene TRBJ2-6; either TRBD1 or TRBD2 may supply D (5 bases each). The CDR3 runs 17 residues. CDR1 SGHRS and CDR2 YFSETQ come from the germline V gene. V was shortened by 4 bases and J by 2 bases, with 16 bases between the two germline ends. The CDR3 sequence: CASSQAKGRAGANVLTF. The CDR3 DNA follows: TGCGCCAGCAGCCAAGCCAAGGGGCGGGCTGGGGCCAACGTCCTGACTTTC.

The chain employs TRBV19 and TRBJ1-2; D is unresolved. There are 14 residues in the CDR3. V lost 6 bases to trimming and J lost 4 bases, with 15 bases between them. The germline V gene has CDR1 LNHDA and CDR2 SQIVND (reference sequence). CDR3 sequence: CASSPIGSPYGYTF. The CDR3 nucleotides are TGTGCCAGTAGCCCTATAGGGTCACCCTATGGCTACACCTTC. Full variable domain (remainder filled in from reference TRBV19 and TRBJ1-2): DGGITQSPKYLFRKEGQNVTLSCEQNLNHDAMYWYRQDPGQGLRLIYYSQIVNDFQKGDIAEGYSVSREKKESFPLTVTSAQKNPTAFYLCASSPIGSPYGYTFGSGTRLTVV.

This clone counts as large (0.1 to 1%). The chain employs TRBV19 and TRBJ2-2; D unresolved. Trimming shortened V by 8 bases and J by 0 bases, and 7 bases separated the two germline ends. Germline assignment: CDR1 LNHDA and CDR2 SQIVND (reference sequence). The CDR3 sequence is 13 residues long. CDR3 protein: CASANANTGELFF. The CDR3 nucleotides read TGTGCCAGTGCTAATGCGAACACCGGGGAGCTGTTTTTT.

This clone has just a few counts. The chain joins TRBV10-3 to TRBJ2-3; D remains ambiguous. From germline, CDR1 is ENHRY and CDR2 SYGVKD. The CDR3 length is 15 residues. V was cut by 6 bases and J by 2 bases, with 15 bases left in between. The CDR3 loop is CAIREWLGPTDTQYF. CDR3 DNA: TGTGCCATCAGGGAATGGCTAGGTCCCACAGATACGCAGTATTTT.

This sequence joins TRBV10-3 and TRBJ1-5; D not resolved. V was shortened by 2 bases and J by 1 base, with 6 bases between the two germline ends. CDR3 length: 14 residues. Per the germline V gene, CDR1 is ENHRY and CDR2 is SYGVKD. This CDR3 is CAISEGISNQPQHF. The CDR3 DNA reads TGTGCCATCAGTGAGGGGATCAGCAATCAGCCCCAGCATTTT.

The chain joins TRBV28 to TRBJ1-1, with D possibly being TRBD1 (6 bases). Germline-derived CDR1 and CDR2 are MDHEN and SYDVKM. V gave up 5 bases and J gave up 3 bases, with 13 bases separating them. The CDR3 is made up of 14 amino acids. This CDR3 reads CASSPRGGDTEAFF. CDR3 nucleotide sequence: TGTGCCAGCAGTCCCCGAGGGGGTGACACTGAAGCTTTCTTT.

This clone was observed a few times. The V gene is TRBV11-3, the J gene TRBJ1-6; 8 bases match TRBD1. Losses at the gene ends were 2 bases for V and 11 bases for J; bases not matched to a gene: 5. This CDR3 has 14 amino acids. Germline V lookup: CDR1 SGHNT, CDR2 YENEEA. Written as DNA, the CDR3 is TGTGCCAGCAGCTTACAGGGGGCGTTGGCACCCCTCCACTTT. It yields the protein CASSLQGALAPLHF. The full variable domain, completed using reference TRBV11-3 and TRBJ1-6, is EAGVVQSPRYKIIEKKQPVAFWCNPISGHNTLYWYLQNLGQGPELLIRYENEEAVDDSQLPKDRFSAERLKGVDSTLKIQPAELGDSAVYLCASSLQGALAPLHFGNGTRLTVT.

This clone was picked up a small number of times. The chain joins TRBV15 to TRBJ1-5, with TRBD1 identical over 7 bases. Looked up from germline, CDR1 is LNHNV and CDR2 is YYDKDF (reference sequence). The CDR3 extends over 14 amino acids. The junction had 2 bases not matched to a gene; V was cut back by 2 bases and J by 4 bases. The CDR3 protein is CATSRSGGNQPQHF. In DNA form, the CDR3 reads TGTGCCACCAGCAGATCAGGGGGGAATCAGCCCCAGCATTTT.

J is TRBJ2-1 and V is TRBV29-1; 10 bases fit TRBD2. After removal of 6 bases from V and 6 bases from J, the junction contained 8 bases not matched to a gene. The CDR3 spans 14 residues. Germline V gene lookup returns CDR1 SQVTM and CDR2 ANQGSEA. The CDR3 here is CSVGSGGGGNEQFF. CDR3 coding DNA: TGCAGCGTAGGAAGCGGGGGGGGCGGCAATGAGCAGTTCTTC.

This clone is judged medium-sized. J is TRBJ2-5 and V is TRBV6-8; tentatively, D is TRBD1 (5 bases). The V gene's germline CDR1 is MNHGY and CDR2 SAAAGT. Trimming took 5 bases from V and 5 from J, leaving 9 bases between them. This CDR3 spans 12 amino acids. Here the CDR3 reads CASSGATETQYF. The CDR3 DNA reads TGTGCCAGCAGTGGGGCAACCGAGACCCAGTACTTC.

Only a few counts were recorded for this clone. The rearrangement links TRBV6-7 to TRBJ2-5; D gene uncertain. TRBV6-7 is an ORF, with its function uncertain. The V and J ends lost 2 bases and 4 bases respectively, with 2 bases between them. This CDR3 spans 11 amino acids. CDR3 DNA sequence: TGTGCCAGCAGTTACGTAGAGACCCAGTACTTC. It specifies CASSYVETQYF.

This clone was observed a handful of times. The chain couples TRBV6-8 to TRBJ2-7; no clear D gene. Trimming shortened V by 6 bases and J by 3 bases, and 9 bases separated the two germline ends. Germline CDR1 reads MNHGY; CDR2 reads SAAAGT. This CDR3 has 12 residues. CDR3 loop: CASSVDGYEQYF. For the CDR3, the DNA is TGTGCCAGCAGCGTGGACGGCTACGAGCAGTACTTC.

By proportion, this clone is medium-sized (0.01 to 0.1%). This chain uses TRBV11-3 with TRBJ1-5; D unclear. Germline lookup yields CDR1 SGHNT and CDR2 YENEEA. The CDR3 has 15 residues. Trimming left V 0 bases short and J 1 base short, with 7 bases between. CDR3 in DNA: TGTGCCAGCAGCTTAGATCTGGGGAGCAATCAGCCCCAGCATTTT. Translation gives CASSLDLGSNQPQHF.

This clone was detected a few times. The chain carries TRBV10-3 and TRBJ2-7; no firm D call. The germline gives CDR1 ENHRY, CDR2 SYGVKD. The CDR3 is made up of 12 amino acids. Trimming shortened V by 0 bases and J by 6 bases, and 6 bases separated the two germline ends. CDR3 residues: CAISESDREQYF. The CDR3 bases are TGTGCCATCAGTGAGTCGGATCGCGAGCAGTACTTC.

The chain uses TRBV5-1 and TRBJ1-6; D remains ambiguous. Trimming stripped 0 bases from V and 9 bases from J, with 10 bases between. The CDR3 runs to 14 residues. Germline-derived CDR1 and CDR2 are SGHRS and YFSETQ. The CDR3, as DNA: TGCGCCAGCAGCTTGGGTCCAGCTGGTTCACCCCTCCACTTT. Translation: CASSLGPAGSPLHF.

The chain couples TRBV29-1 to TRBJ2-7; D may correspond to TRBD1 or TRBD2 (5 bases each). V lost 7 bases, J lost 3 bases, and 16 bases lay in between. CDR1 and CDR2 from the germline V gene are SQVTM and ANQGSEA. The CDR3 is 13 residues long. DNA for the CDR3: TGCAGCGCCGGGGCACCTCCGGACTACGAGCAGTACTTC. Its translation is CSAGAPPDYEQYF.